A selection of T cell receptor beta chains follows, all from one sample in a study of OX40 agonist ivuxolimab in advanced cancers. TCRdb's table, derived via immunoSEQ multiplex PCR, lists solely in-frame clones and lacks some. The sample consists of roughly 70,000 clones, roughly nine tenths of them appearing once. Source: CD4+ or CD8+ T cells sorted from blood, taken in a trial of the OX40 agonist ivuxolimab. The receptors shown here come from an adult with an advanced solid tumor such as melanoma, head and neck, liver or kidney cancer. Each CDR3 is given with its conserved first and last residue. A D gene is named only where the DNA matches it firmly. Not all rows give a size; the values are once, few, many and, for expanded clones, a class.

size,V,J,D,CDR3,DNA
.,TRBV19,TRBJ2-7,.,CASSKGRAYEQYF,TGTGCCAGTAGTAAGGGGCGCGCCTACGAGCAGTACTTC
few,TRBV28,TRBJ2-3,.,CASRKGGSGTQYF,TGTGCCAGCAGGAAGGGGGGTTCAGGTACGCAGTATTTT
.,TRBV27,TRBJ2-1,.,CASSPVALMGNEQFF,TGTGCCAGCAGCCCGGTAGCCCTCATGGGCAATGAGCAGTTCTTC
.,TRBV28,TRBJ2-4,.,CASSLPGLAKNIQYF,TGTGCCAGCAGTTTGCCGGGACTAGCCAAAAACATTCAGTACTTC
.,TRBV25-1,TRBJ1-1,.,CASRAAGNTEAFF,TGTGCCAGCAGGGCCGCGGGGAACACTGAAGCTTTCTTT
.,TRBV27,TRBJ1-6,.,CASSSAGSPLHF,TGTGCCAGCAGTTCGGCGGGTTCACCCCTCCACTTT
once,TRBV6-5,TRBJ2-7,.,CASSYSGSPREQYF,TGTGCCAGCAGTTACTCCGGCAGCCCCCGCGAGCAGTACTTC
.,TRBV9,TRBJ2-1,TRBD1,CASSVRQGDVNEQFF,TGTGCCAGCAGCGTCCGGCAGGGGGATGTCAATGAGCAGTTCTTC
.,TRBV7-9,TRBJ2-5,.,CASSREETQYF,TGTGCCAGCAGCCGTGAAGAGACCCAGTACTTC
once,TRBV6-1,TRBJ2-7,TRBD1,CASSADRGLGLGQYF,TGTGCCAGCAGTGCTGACAGGGGGCTCGGATTGGGGCAGTACTTC
.,TRBV18,TRBJ2-1,.,CASSGQKSSSYNEQFF,TGTGCCAGCTCCGGACAGAAATCGAGCTCCTACAATGAGCAGTTCTTC
.,TRBV10-3,TRBJ2-7,TRBD1,CAISEDPGGTYEQYF,TGTGCCATCAGTGAGGACCCAGGGGGAACCTACGAGCAGTACTTC
.,TRBV18,TRBJ2-1,TRBD2,CASSPTSGGAIEQFF,TGTGCCAGCTCACCAACTAGCGGGGGGGCTATTGAGCAGTTCTTC
.,TRBV6-1,TRBJ1-2,TRBD1,CASSESPSGQGDGYTF,TGTGCCAGCAGTGAAAGCCCCTCCGGACAGGGTGATGGCTACACCTTC
.,TRBV11-2,TRBJ2-1,.,CASSSVIYNEQFF,TGTGCCAGCAGCTCCGTCATATACAATGAGCAGTTCTTC
.,TRBV14,TRBJ1-2,.,CASSQEGPNYGYTF,TGTGCCAGCAGCCAAGAAGGTCCCAACTATGGCTACACCTTC
.,TRBV6-5,TRBJ1-1,TRBD1,CASNLRGLNTEAFF,TGTGCCAGCAACCTCAGGGGGCTAAACACTGAAGCTTTCTTT
few,TRBV6-5,TRBJ1-2,TRBD1,CASSVLPGGVGYTF,TGTGCCAGCAGTGTCTTACCAGGGGGTGTAGGCTACACCTTC
.,TRBV7-9,TRBJ2-7,TRBD1,CASSLGTARYEQYF,TGTGCCAGCAGCCTGGGGACAGCTAGGTACGAGCAGTACTTC
.,TRBV7-9,TRBJ1-2,.,CASSFRGSDYGYTF,TGTGCCAGCAGCTTTCGGGGGAGCGACTATGGCTACACCTTC
.,TRBV5-1,TRBJ2-2,TRBD1,CASSLVQGADTGELFF,TGCGCCAGCAGCTTGGTTCAGGGGGCTGACACCGGGGAGCTGTTTTTT
.,TRBV5-4,TRBJ1-3,TRBD1,CASSLGGGSGNTIYF,TGTGCCAGCAGCTTGGGAGGGGGCTCGGGAAACACCATATATTTT
once,TRBV5-5,TRBJ1-1,.,CASRIRAGTEAFF,TGTGCCAGCAGAATAAGGGCTGGCACTGAAGCTTTCTTT
.,TRBV29-1,TRBJ1-5,.,CSVVTGSNQPQHF,TGCAGCGTTGTCACAGGGAGCAATCAGCCCCAGCATTTT
.,TRBV28,TRBJ1-5,TRBD1,CASNSRTGGANQPQHF,TGTGCCAGCAATAGCCGGACAGGGGGGGCCAATCAGCCCCAGCATTTT
few,TRBV5-4,TRBJ2-5,.,CASSLRQTRQETQYF,TGTGCCAGCAGCTTGCGTCAGACCCGACAAGAGACCCAGTACTTC
.,TRBV14,TRBJ2-7,.,CASSQDRISEQYF,TGTGCCAGCAGCCAAGATCGGATCTCCGAGCAGTACTTC
.,TRBV7-2,TRBJ2-7,.,CASSLSSAYEQYF,TGTGCCAGCAGCTTAAGTTCGGCCTACGAGCAGTACTTC
.,TRBV5-6,TRBJ2-2,TRBD1,CASSLAGQLNTGELFF,TGTGCCAGCAGCTTGGCGGGACAGCTGAACACCGGGGAGCTGTTTTTT
.,TRBV6-5,TRBJ1-2,.,CASSWKGVGSNYGYTF,TGTGCCAGCAGTTGGAAGGGGGTCGGGTCTAACTATGGCTACACCTTC
.,TRBV27,TRBJ1-1,.,CASSLSTGLNTEAFF,TGTGCCAGCAGTTTATCGACAGGCCTGAACACTGAAGCTTTCTTT
.,TRBV7-3,TRBJ2-1,TRBD2,CASSPGASGRGEQFF,TGTGCCAGCAGCCCCGGGGCTAGCGGGAGGGGAGAGCAGTTCTTC
few,TRBV6-1,TRBJ1-6,TRBD1,CASLGQGHSPLHF,TGTGCCAGCTTGGGACAGGGGCACTCACCCCTCCACTTT
.,TRBV5-1,TRBJ1-3,.,CASSLEPGKTGNTIYF,TGCGCCAGCAGCTTGGAGCCAGGGAAGACTGGAAACACCATATATTTT
.,TRBV5-8,TRBJ1-5,.,CASSLSDGAGQPQHF,TGTGCCAGCAGCTTGTCCGACGGGGCCGGGCAGCCCCAGCATTTT
.,TRBV7-9,TRBJ1-1,TRBD1,CASSDRGLMNTEAFF,TGTGCCAGCAGCGACAGGGGACTGATGAACACTGAAGCTTTCTTT
.,TRBV18,TRBJ1-4,.,CASSPGTANEKLFF,TGTGCCAGCTCACCAGGGACGGCTAATGAAAAACTGTTTTTT
.,TRBV6-5,TRBJ1-3,.,CASRTGRSGNTIYF,TGTGCCAGCAGAACGGGACGCTCTGGAAACACCATATATTTT
.,TRBV11-2,TRBJ2-7,TRBD2,CASSASTSGRNSYEQYF,TGTGCCAGCAGCGCAAGTACTAGCGGGAGGAACTCCTACGAGCAGTACTTC
.,TRBV5-8,TRBJ1-2,.,CASSLDPMGYGYTF,TGTGCCAGCAGCTTAGATCCGATGGGCTATGGCTACACCTTC
once,TRBV7-8,TRBJ2-1,.,CASSHRRGVGNEQFF,TGTGCCAGCAGCCATCGCCGGGGCGTGGGGAATGAGCAGTTCTTC
.,TRBV6-5,TRBJ2-5,.,CASSYSGSQETQYF,TGTGCCAGCAGTTATTCGGGGAGCCAAGAGACCCAGTACTTC
.,TRBV27,TRBJ2-2,TRBD1,CASSLFGQGARGELFF,TGTGCCAGCAGTTTATTCGGCCAGGGGGCTAGAGGGGAGCTGTTTTTT
.,TRBV28,TRBJ1-3,.,CASSSGPWTSGNTIYF,TGTGCCAGCAGTTCCGGTCCCTGGACCTCTGGAAACACCATATATTTT
.,TRBV29-1,TRBJ2-1,TRBD1,CGIGQGVRGEQFF,TGTGGGATAGGGCAGGGGGTCCGTGGTGAGCAGTTCTTC
.,TRBV10-3,TRBJ1-6,.,CAISAQGQTSGSPLHF,TGTGCCATCAGTGCGCAGGGGCAGACATCGGGTTCACCCCTCCACTTT
.,TRBV19,TRBJ2-7,TRBD1,CASSIGTGGSYEQYF,TGTGCCAGTAGTATAGGAACAGGGGGCTCCTACGAGCAGTACTTC
.,TRBV19,TRBJ1-4,.,CASKNKGGFTNEKLFF,TGTGCCAGTAAGAACAAGGGTGGATTCACTAATGAAAAACTGTTTTTT
.,TRBV30,TRBJ2-3,.,CAWGYSTDTQYF,TGTGCCTGGGGTTATAGTACAGATACGCAGTATTTT
.,TRBV15,TRBJ2-1,.,CATSREYEAVSSYNEQFF,TGTGCCACCAGCAGAGAGTACGAAGCAGTGAGCTCCTACAATGAGCAGTTCTTC
.,TRBV7-2,TRBJ1-4,.,CASSDRRVPNEKLFF,TGTGCCAGCAGCGACAGGAGGGTCCCTAATGAAAAACTGTTTTTT
.,TRBV28,TRBJ1-5,.,CASSLLNSNQPQHF,TGTGCCAGCAGTTTGTTAAATAGCAATCAGCCCCAGCATTTT